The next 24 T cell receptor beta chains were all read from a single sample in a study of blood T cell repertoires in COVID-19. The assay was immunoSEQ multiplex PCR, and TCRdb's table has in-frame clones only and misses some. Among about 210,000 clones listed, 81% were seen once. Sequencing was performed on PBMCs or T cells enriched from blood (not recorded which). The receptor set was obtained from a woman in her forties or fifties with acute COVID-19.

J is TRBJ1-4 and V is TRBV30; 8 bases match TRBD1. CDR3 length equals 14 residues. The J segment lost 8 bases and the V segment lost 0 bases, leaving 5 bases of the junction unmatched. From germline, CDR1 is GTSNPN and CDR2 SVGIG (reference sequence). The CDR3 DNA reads TGTGCCTGGAGTGTCCAGGGGGCAGGGGAAAAACTGTTTTTT. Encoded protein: CAWSVQGAGEKLFF. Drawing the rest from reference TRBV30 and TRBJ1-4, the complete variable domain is SQTIHQWPATLVQPVGSPLSLECTVEGTSNPNLYWYRQAAGRGLQLLFYSVGIGQISSEVPQNLSASRPQDRQFILSSKKLLLSDSGFYLCAWSVQGAGEKLFFGSGTQLSVL.

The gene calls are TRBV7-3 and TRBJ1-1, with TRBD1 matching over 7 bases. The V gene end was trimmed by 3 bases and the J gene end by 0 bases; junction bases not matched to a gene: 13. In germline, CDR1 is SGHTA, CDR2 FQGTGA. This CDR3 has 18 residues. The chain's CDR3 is CASSFVGGAGALNTEAFF. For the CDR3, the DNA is TGTGCCAGCAGCTTCGTAGGGGGCGCAGGGGCCTTGAACACTGAAGCTTTCTTT.

The CDR3 loop reads CRRVNPLNEKLFF. The CDR3 DNA sequence: TGCAGGCGGGTGAACCCCCTTAATGAAAAACTGTTTTTT. The chain is built from TRBV29-1 and TRBJ1-4; D remains ambiguous. CDR3 length: 13 amino acids. Germline V lookup: CDR1 SQVTM, CDR2 ANQGSEA.

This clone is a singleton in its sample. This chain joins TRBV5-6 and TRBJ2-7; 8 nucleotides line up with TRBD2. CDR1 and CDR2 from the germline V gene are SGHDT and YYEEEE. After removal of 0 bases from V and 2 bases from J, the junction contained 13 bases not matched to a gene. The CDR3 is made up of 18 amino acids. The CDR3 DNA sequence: TGTGCCAGCAGCTTGGCCGATGGTGGGGCGGGAGGTCCCTACGAGCAGTACTTC. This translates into CASSLADGGAGGPYEQYF.

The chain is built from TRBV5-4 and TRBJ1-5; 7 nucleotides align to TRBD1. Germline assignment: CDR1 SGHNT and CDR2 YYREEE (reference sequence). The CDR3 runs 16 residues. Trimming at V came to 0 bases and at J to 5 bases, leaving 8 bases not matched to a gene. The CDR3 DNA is TGTGCCAGCAGCTTGGCGGGAGGGGGCCGCGATCAGCCCCAGCATTTT. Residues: CASSLAGGGRDQPQHF. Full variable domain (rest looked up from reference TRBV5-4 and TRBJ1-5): ETGVTQSPTHLIKTRGQQVTLRCSSQSGHNTVSWYQQALGQGPQFIFQYYREEENGRGNFPPRFSGLQFPNYSSELNVNALELDDSALYLCASSLAGGGRDQPQHFGDGTRLSIL.

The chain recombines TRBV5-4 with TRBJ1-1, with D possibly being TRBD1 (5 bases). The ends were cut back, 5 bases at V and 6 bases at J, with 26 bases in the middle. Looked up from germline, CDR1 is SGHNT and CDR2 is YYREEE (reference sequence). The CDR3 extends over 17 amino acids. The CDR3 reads CASSPSGGGGVGAEAFF. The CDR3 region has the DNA TGTGCCAGCAGTCCGTCCGGCGGGGGTGGGGTGGGGGCTGAAGCTTTCTTT.

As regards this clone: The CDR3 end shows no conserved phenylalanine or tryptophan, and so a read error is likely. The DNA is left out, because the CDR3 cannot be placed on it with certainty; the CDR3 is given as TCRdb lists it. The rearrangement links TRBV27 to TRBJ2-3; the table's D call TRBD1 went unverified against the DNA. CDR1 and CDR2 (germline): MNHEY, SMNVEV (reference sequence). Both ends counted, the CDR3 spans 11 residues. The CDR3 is CASSGWDRGPE.

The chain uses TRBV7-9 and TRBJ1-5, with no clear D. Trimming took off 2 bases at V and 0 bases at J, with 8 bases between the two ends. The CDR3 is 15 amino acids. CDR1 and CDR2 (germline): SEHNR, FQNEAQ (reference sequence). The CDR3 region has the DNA TGTGCCAGCAGCTTACGCGGTGATAGCAATCAGCCCCAGCATTTT. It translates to CASSLRGDSNQPQHF.

The CDR3 sequence: CASSFLAATSTDTQYF. The CDR3 DNA is TGTGCCAGCAGCTTTTTAGCAGCAACTAGCACAGATACGCAGTATTTT. The chain uses TRBV7-2 and TRBJ2-3; D is uncertain. Germline V gene lookup returns CDR1 SGHTA and CDR2 FQGNSA. With 3 bases removed from V and 0 bases from J, the gap between germline ends came to 13 bases. This CDR3 comprises 16 residues.

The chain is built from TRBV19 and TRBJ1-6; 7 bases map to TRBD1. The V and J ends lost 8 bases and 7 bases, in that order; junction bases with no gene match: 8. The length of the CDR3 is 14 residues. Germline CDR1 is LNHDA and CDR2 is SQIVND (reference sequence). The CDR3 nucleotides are TGTGCCAGTGGTACCGGGACAGTCAATTCACCCCTCCACTTT. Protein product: CASGTGTVNSPLHF.

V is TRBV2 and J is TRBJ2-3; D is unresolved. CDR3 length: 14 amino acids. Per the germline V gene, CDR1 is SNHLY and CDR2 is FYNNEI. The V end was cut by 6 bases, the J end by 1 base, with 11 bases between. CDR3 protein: CASRIDKRTDTQYF. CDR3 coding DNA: TGTGCCAGCAGGATTGACAAACGCACAGATACGCAGTATTTT.

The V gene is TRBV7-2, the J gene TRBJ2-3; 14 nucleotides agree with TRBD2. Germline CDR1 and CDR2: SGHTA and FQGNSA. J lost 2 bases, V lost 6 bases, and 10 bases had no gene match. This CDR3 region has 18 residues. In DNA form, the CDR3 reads TGTGCCAGCAGTTCCGGACTAGCGGGGGGTCACCACACAGATACGCAGTATTTT. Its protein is CASSSGLAGGHHTDTQYF.

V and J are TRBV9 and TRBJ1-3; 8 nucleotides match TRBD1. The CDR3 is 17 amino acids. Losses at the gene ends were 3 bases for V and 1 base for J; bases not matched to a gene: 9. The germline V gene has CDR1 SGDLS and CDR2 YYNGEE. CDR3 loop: CASSAAGQAPSGNTIYF. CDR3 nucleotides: TGTGCCAGCAGCGCAGCGGGACAGGCCCCTTCTGGAAACACCATATATTTT.

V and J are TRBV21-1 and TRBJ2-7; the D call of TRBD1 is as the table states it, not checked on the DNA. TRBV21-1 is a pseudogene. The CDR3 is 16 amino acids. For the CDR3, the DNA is TGTGCCAGCAGCAAACCATCGACAGCTCTCGCCTACGAGCAGTACTTC. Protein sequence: CASSKPSTALAYEQYF.

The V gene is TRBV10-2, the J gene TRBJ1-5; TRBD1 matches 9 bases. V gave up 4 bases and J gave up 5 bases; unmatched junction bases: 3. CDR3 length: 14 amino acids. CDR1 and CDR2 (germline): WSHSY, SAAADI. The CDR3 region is CASSGTGVHQPQHF. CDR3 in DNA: TGCGCCAGCAGTGGGACAGGGGTTCATCAGCCCCAGCATTTT.

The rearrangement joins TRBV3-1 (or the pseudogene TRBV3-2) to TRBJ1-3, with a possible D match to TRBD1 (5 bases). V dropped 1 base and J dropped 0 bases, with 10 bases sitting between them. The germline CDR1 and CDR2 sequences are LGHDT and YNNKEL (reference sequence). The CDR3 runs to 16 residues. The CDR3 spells CASSQGDRVSGNTIYF. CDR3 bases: TGTGCCAGCAGCCAAGGAGACAGAGTCTCTGGAAACACCATATATTTT.

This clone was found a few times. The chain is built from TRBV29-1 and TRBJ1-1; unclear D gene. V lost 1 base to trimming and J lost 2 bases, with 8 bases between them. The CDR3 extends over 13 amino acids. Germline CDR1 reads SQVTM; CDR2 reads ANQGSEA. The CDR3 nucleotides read TGCAGCGTTGAAGTAACAGCTAACACTGAAGCTTTCTTT. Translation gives CSVEVTANTEAFF.

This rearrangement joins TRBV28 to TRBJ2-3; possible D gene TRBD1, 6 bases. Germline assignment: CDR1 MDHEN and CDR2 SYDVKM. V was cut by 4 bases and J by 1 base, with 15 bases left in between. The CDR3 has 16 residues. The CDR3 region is CASSSNRVSGTDTQYF. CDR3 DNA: TGTGCCAGCAGTTCGAACAGGGTGTCTGGCACAGATACGCAGTATTTT.

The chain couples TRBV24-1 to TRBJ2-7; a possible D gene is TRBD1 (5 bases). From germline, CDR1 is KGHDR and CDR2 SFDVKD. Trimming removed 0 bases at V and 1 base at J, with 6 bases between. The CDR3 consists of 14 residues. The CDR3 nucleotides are TGTGCCACCAGTGATTTGAGACAGTCCTACGAGCAGTACTTC. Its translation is CATSDLRQSYEQYF.

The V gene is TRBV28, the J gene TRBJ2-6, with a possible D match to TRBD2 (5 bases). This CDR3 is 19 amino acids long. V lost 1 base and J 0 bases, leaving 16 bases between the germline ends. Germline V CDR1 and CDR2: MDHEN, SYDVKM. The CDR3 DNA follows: TGTGCCAGCAGTTTATTTTTGCAGGCGGGCCTCTCTGGGGCCAACGTCCTGACTTTC. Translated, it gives CASSLFLQAGLSGANVLTF.

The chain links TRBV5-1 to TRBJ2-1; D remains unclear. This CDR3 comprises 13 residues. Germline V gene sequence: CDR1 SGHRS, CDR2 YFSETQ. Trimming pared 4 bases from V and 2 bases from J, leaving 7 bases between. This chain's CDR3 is CASSAGPYNEQFF. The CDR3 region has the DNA TGCGCCAGCAGCGCCGGTCCCTACAATGAGCAGTTCTTC.

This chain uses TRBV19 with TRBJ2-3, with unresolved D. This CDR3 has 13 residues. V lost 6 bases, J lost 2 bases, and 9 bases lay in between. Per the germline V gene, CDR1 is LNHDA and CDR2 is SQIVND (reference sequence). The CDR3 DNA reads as TGTGCCAGTAGAACTCTGGTCACAGATACGCAGTATTTT. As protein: CASRTLVTDTQYF.

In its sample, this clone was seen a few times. CDR3 DNA: TGTGCCAGCAGCTTGGTTCTCGGGACAGACTACGAGCAGTACTTC. Its protein is CASSLVLGTDYEQYF. The V call is TRBV5-4, the J call TRBJ2-7; 7 bases map to TRBD1. The V and J ends lost 0 bases and 3 bases, in that order; junction bases with no gene match: 6. The CDR3 runs to 15 residues. Germline CDR1 and CDR2: SGHNT and YYREEE (reference sequence).

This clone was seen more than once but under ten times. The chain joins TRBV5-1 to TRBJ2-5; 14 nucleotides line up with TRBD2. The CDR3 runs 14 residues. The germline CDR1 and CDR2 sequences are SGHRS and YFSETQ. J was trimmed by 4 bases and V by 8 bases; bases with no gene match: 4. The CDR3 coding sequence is TGCGCCAGTGGACTAGCGGGAGGTCGAGAGACCCAGTACTTC. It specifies CASGLAGGRETQYF.